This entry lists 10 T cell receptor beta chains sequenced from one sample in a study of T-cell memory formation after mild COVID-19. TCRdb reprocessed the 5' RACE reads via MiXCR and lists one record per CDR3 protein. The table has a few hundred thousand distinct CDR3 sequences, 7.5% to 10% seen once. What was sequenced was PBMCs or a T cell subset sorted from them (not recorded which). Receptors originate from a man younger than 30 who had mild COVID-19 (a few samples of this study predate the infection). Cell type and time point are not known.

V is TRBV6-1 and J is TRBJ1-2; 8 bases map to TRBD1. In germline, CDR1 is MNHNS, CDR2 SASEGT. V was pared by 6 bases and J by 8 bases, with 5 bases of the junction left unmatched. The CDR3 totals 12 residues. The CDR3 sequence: CASRTTGVGYTF. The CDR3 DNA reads TGTGCCAGCAGAACGACAGGGGTCGGCTACACCTTC.

Here the CDR3 reads CASSGQAQGYTF. DNA of the CDR3: TGTGCCAGCAGCGGACAGGCGCAAGGCTACACCTTC. The J gene is TRBJ1-2, the V gene TRBV12-3 or TRBV12-4; 7 bases match TRBD1. The CDR3 has 12 residues. The V gene end was trimmed by 6 bases and the J gene end by 8 bases; junction bases not matched to a gene: 6.

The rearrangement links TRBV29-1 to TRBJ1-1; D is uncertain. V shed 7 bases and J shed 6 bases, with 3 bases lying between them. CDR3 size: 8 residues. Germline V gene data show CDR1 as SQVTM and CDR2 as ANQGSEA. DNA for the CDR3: TGCAGCGCGCCTGAAGCTTTCTTT. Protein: CSAPEAFF.

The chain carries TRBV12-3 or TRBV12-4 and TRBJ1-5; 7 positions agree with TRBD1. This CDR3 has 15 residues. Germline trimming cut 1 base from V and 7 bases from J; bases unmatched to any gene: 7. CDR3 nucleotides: TGTGCCAGCAGTTTAGTGACAGGGCTAGGGCAGCCCCAGCATTTT. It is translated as CASSLVTGLGQPQHF.

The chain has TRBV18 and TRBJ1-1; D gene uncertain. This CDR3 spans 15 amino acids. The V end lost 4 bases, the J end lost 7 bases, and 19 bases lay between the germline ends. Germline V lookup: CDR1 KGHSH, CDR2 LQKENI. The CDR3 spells CASSLGRHPAGEAFF. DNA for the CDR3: TGTGCCAGCTCACTGGGTAGACACCCCGCGGGTGAAGCTTTCTTT.

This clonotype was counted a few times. CDR3 loop: CASSVNLGGHTTRGYTF. CDR3 coding DNA: TGTGCCAGCAGCGTCAACTTGGGGGGACACACCACCAGGGGCTACACCTTC. The chain couples TRBV7-2 to TRBJ1-2, with a weak D call TRBD1 (6 bases). V was pared by 5 bases and J by 8 bases, with 27 bases between. Germline V lookup: CDR1 SGHTA, CDR2 FQGNSA. This CDR3 comprises 17 residues.

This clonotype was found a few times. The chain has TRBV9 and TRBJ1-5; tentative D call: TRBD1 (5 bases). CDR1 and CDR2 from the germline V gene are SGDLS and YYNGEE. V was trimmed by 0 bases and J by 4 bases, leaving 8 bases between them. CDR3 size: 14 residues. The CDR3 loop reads CASSVGRENQPQHF. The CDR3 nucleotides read TGTGCCAGCAGCGTAGGCAGGGAAAATCAGCCCCAGCATTTT.

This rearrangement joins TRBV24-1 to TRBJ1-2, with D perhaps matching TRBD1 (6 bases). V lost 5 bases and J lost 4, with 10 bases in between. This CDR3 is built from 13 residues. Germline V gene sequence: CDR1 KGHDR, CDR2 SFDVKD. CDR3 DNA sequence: TGTGCCACCAGTGTAGGACAGTTCTATGGCTACACCTTC. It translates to CATSVGQFYGYTF.

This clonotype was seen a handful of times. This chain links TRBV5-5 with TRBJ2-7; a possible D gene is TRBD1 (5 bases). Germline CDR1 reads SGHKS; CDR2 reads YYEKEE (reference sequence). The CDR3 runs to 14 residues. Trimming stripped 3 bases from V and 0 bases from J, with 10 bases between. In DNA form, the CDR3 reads TGTGCCAGCAGCTGGGGCGTGAGCTCCTACGAGCAGTACGTC. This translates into CASSWGVSSYEQYV.

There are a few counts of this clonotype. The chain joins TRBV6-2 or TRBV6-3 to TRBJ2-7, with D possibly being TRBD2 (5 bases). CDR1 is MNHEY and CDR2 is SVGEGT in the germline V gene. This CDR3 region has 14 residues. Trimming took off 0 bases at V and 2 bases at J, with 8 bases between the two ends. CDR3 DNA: TGTGCCAGCAGTTACTCCGACGGGACCTACGAGCAGTACGTC. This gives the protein CASSYSDGTYEQYV.